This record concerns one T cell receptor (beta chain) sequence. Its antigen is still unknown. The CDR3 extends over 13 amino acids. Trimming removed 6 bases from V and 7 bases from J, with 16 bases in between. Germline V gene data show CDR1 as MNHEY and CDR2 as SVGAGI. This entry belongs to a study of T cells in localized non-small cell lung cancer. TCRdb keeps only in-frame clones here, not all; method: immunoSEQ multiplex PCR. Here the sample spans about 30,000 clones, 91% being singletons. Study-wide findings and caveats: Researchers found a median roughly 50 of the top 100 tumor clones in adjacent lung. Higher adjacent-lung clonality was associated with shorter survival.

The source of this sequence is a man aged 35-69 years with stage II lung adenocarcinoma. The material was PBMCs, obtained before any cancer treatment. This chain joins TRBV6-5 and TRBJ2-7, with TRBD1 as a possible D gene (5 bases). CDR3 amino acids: CASRIKGVGEQYF. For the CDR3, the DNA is TGTGCCAGCAGAATAAAAGGGGTGGGAGAGCAGTACTTC.